One and the same sample provided the 13 T cell receptor beta chains below, sequenced in a study of naive and memory T cell subsets. An equimolar mix of two oligonucleotides served as the beta constant-region primer for TRBC1 and TRBC2. Using its own MiXCR run on the UMI-ligation and nested PCR reads, TCRdb lists one record per CDR3 protein. Found here are a few thousand distinct CDR3 sequences, more than 7% of them singletons; the top ten hold more than 65%. Sequencing was done on a sample of effector memory CD8+ T cells from blood. The subset denotes: effector memory, CD45RA- CD27-. The receptors stem from a human donor in good health.

This clonotype was recorded many times. The chain joins TRBV20-1 to TRBJ2-7; D is possibly TRBD2 (5 bases). Per germline, CDR1 DFQATT and CDR2 SNEGSKA (reference sequence). V lost 5 bases and J lost 4, with 12 bases in between. The CDR3 is made up of 12 amino acids. CDR3 residues: CSAGGPAYEQYF. The CDR3 nucleotides read TGCAGTGCTGGAGGTCCGGCGTACGAGCAGTACTTC.

This clonotype was counted many times. This rearrangement joins TRBV28 to TRBJ2-1, with 8 bases that match TRBD2. The CDR3 has 16 amino acids. The germline gives CDR1 MDHEN, CDR2 SYDVKM. The junction had 12 bases not matched to a gene; V was cut back by 2 bases and J by 9 bases. CDR3 in amino acids: CASSLRAGDAHGEQFF. The CDR3 coding sequence is TGTGCCAGCAGTTTACGAGCGGGGGATGCTCACGGTGAGCAGTTCTTC.

By share, this clonotype ranks as medium-sized. V usage is TRBV10-3 and J usage is TRBJ2-7, with D perhaps TRBD2 (6 bases). Germline assignment: CDR1 ENHRY and CDR2 SYGVKD. The CDR3 runs 15 residues. V lost 3 bases and J lost 0, with 12 bases in between. The CDR3 reads CAISDIAVNSYEQYF. Here the CDR3 DNA reads TGTGCCATCAGTGACATAGCGGTAAACTCCTACGAGCAGTACTTC.

This clonotype was seen at least ten times. The chain combines TRBV6-1 with TRBJ1-5, with D uncertain. V dropped 7 bases and J dropped 9 bases, with 16 bases sitting between them. The CDR3 covers 13 residues. CDR1 is MNHNS and CDR2 is SASEGT in the germline V gene. CDR3 sequence (DNA): TGTGCCAGCAAGTATCTAACGCAATGGCCCCAGCATTTT. This translates into CASKYLTQWPQHF.

This clonotype was seen at least ten times. The chain has TRBV20-1 and TRBJ1-5; unclear D gene. CDR3 length equals 18 residues. Looked up from germline, CDR1 is DFQATT and CDR2 is SNEGSKA (reference sequence). Deletions cut 0 bases from V and 5 bases from J, with 23 bases between. CDR3 nucleotides: TGCAGTGCTAGAGATTTCAACCTAATACGGGGTGGCGATCAGCCCCAGCATTTT. Translating gives CSARDFNLIRGGDQPQHF.

This clonotype is medium-sized in the sample. V usage is TRBV7-6 and J usage is TRBJ2-1; 13 bases are shared with TRBD2. The CDR3 consists of 15 residues. The ends lost 5 bases at V and 9 bases at J; junction bases unmatched: 7. Germline CDR1 and CDR2: SGHVS and FNYEAQ. Written as DNA, the CDR3 is TGTGCCAGCAGCCGAGGACTAGCGGGAGCGCCTGAGCAGTTCTTC. Translation: CASSRGLAGAPEQFF.

This clonotype has at least ten counts. The rearrangement joins TRBV7-9 to TRBJ1-1; D is unclear. V was cut by 8 bases and J by 7 bases, with 14 bases left in between. CDR1 is SEHNR, CDR2 FQNEAQ, per germline (reference sequence). The CDR3 is 12 residues long. The CDR3, as DNA: TGTGCCAGCTCCCTAGGCGGGGTTGAAGCTTTCTTT. This sequence encodes CASSLGGVEAFF. The whole variable domain, filled in from reference TRBV7-9 and TRBJ1-1, reads DTGVSQNPRHKITKRGQNVTFRCDPISEHNRLYWYRQTLGQGPEFLTYFQNEAQLEKSRLLSDRFSAERPKGSFSTLEIQRTEQGDSAMYLCASSLGGVEAFFGQGTRLTVV.

This clonotype was seen ten or more times. V usage is TRBV4-3 and J usage is TRBJ2-1, with a possible D match to TRBD2 (6 bases). The CDR3 totals 17 residues. Trimming removed 0 bases from V and 9 bases from J, with 21 bases in between. Germline V gene lookup returns CDR1 LGHNA and CDR2 YSLEER. DNA for the CDR3: TGCGCCAGCAGCCAAGAAGACGAGACTAGGGGACCCGCTGAGCAGTTCTTC. Its protein product is CASSQEDETRGPAEQFF.

This clonotype was counted between two and nine times. CDR3 nucleotide sequence: TGTGCCAGCAGTTTAGTAGTGGGAGCTGAAGCTTTCTTT. Amino acid sequence: CASSLVVGAEAFF. V is TRBV27 and J is TRBJ1-1; no firm D call. The CDR3 covers 13 residues. Trimming took off 2 bases at V and 6 bases at J, with 10 bases between the two ends. Germline V gene data show CDR1 as MNHEY and CDR2 as SMNVEV (reference sequence).

On this clonotype: Possible read error: a much larger clone is one base away. The V call is TRBV2, the J call TRBJ2-7; possibly TRBD1 for D (6 bases). This CDR3 is 15 amino acids long. Germline CDR1 and CDR2: SNHLY and FYNNEI. The ends were cut back, 3 bases at V and 4 bases at J, with 16 bases in the middle. This CDR3 reads CASSDPRGRAYEQYF. CDR3 DNA: TGTGCCAGCAGTGACCCCAGGGGAAGGGCTTACGAGCAGTACTTC.

This clonotype was counted ten times or more. CDR3 protein: CATGEAYNSPLHF. The CDR3 DNA sequence: TGTGCCACAGGAGAGGCCTATAATTCACCCCTCCACTTT. The chain is built from TRBV2 and TRBJ1-6; D is undetermined. Trimming removed 10 bases from V and 2 bases from J, with 9 bases in between. The CDR3 length is 13 residues. In germline, CDR1 is SNHLY, CDR2 FYNNEI.

This clonotype has a handful of counts. The V and J genes are TRBV9 and TRBJ2-1; D may match TRBD1 or TRBD2 (5 bases each). Germline V gives CDR1 SGDLS, CDR2 YYNGEE. The CDR3 length is 17 residues. V lost 4 bases to trimming and J lost 5 bases, with 22 bases between them. CDR3 DNA: TGTGCCAGCAGCACCGGACCAGAGGGGCCCCCGAACAATGAGCAGTTCTTC. This translates into CASSTGPEGPPNNEQFF.

This clonotype was recorded many times. The chain links TRBV21-1 to TRBJ2-7; TRBD1, as called in the table, went unchecked against the DNA. TRBV21-1 is designated a pseudogene. This CDR3 contains 16 residues. CDR3: CASSPPGQGGAYEQYF. CDR3 in DNA: TGTGCCAGCAGCCCCCCAGGCCAAGGGGGCGCCTACGAGCAGTACTTC.